This entry is about one TCR beta chain. Its antigen is unknown. Indicated time point: sample taken at primary tumor resection. Unsorted whole RNA of tumor, nontumor lung or frozen PBMC was sequenced. The donor group consisted of around 70 patients who had untreated, early-stage non-small cell lung cancer. V was clipped by 4 bases and J by 2 bases, with 5 bases between them. There are 11 residues in the CDR3. CDR1 is GTSNPN and CDR2 is SVGIG in the germline V gene (reference sequence). The sample comes from a study of spatial heterogeneity in lung cancer. Whole-study context: The count of detected beta-chain sequences consistently exceeded that of alpha-chain sequences. Notes on the study in general: Whereas they appeared in blood less at follow-up, ubiquitous expanded tumor TCRs appeared there more at resection.

TCRdb passed the 5' RACE reads through MiXCR, listing each CDR3 protein once. The sample lists approximately 92,000 distinct CDR3 sequences, more than 10% seen once, with about two fifths in the top ten. The chain is built from TRBV30 and TRBJ1-2; D is unresolved. The sequence came from a male donor with early-stage non-small cell lung cancer. The specimen comprised PBMCs, sampled at surgery. CDR3 loop: CAWNVNYGYTF. CDR3 coding DNA: TGTGCCTGGAACGTAAACTATGGCTACACCTTC.